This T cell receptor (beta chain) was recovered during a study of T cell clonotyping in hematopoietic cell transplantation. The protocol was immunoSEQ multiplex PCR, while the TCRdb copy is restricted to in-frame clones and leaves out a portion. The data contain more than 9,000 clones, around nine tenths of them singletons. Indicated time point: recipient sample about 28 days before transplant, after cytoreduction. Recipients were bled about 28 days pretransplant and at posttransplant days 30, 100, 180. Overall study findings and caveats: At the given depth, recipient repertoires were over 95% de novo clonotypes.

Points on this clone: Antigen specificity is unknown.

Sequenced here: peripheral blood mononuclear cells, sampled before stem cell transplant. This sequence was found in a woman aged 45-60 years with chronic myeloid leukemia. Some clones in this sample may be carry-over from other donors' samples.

This chain's CDR3 is CASSPQGVYEQYF. CDR3 nucleotides: TGCGCCAGCAGCCCCCAGGGGGTCTACGAGCAGTACTTC. The gene calls are TRBV5-1 and TRBJ2-7; 7 positions agree with TRBD1. Germline lookup yields CDR1 SGHRS and CDR2 YFSETQ. Losses at the gene ends were 4 bases for V and 3 bases for J; bases not matched to a gene: 4. The CDR3 length is 13 residues.